These 25 T cell receptor beta chains were sequenced from one sample in a study of OX40 agonist ivuxolimab in advanced cancers. The assay was immunoSEQ multiplex PCR, and TCRdb's table has in-frame clones only and misses some. The sample yields approximately 57,000 clones, approximately 83% seen once. The sequencing used CD4+ or CD8+ T cells sorted from blood, collected in a trial of the OX40 agonist ivuxolimab. Source of these receptors: an adult with an advanced solid tumor such as melanoma, head and neck, liver or kidney cancer.

This clone was seen once. The chain has TRBV10-2 and TRBJ2-1; D unclear. V lost 5 bases to trimming and J lost 0 bases, with 8 bases between them. This CDR3 is 14 amino acids long. CDR1 WSHSY and CDR2 SAAADI come from the germline V gene. As DNA, the CDR3 is TGCGCCAGCAGTTTTGGAAGCTCCTACAATGAGCAGTTCTTC. Residues: CASSFGSSYNEQFF.

This clone is medium-sized (0.01 to 0.1%). This sequence joins TRBV5-1 and TRBJ2-7; 8 positions agree with TRBD2. Germline CDR1 and CDR2: SGHRS and YFSETQ. CDR3 length equals 15 residues. With V trimmed by 3 bases and J by 4 bases, 9 bases remained unmatched. The CDR3 here is CASSWTGTRLYEQYF. The DNA for the CDR3 is TGCGCCAGCAGCTGGACCGGGACTAGACTGTACGAGCAGTACTTC.

V is TRBV19 and J is TRBJ1-2; TRBD1 matches 7 bases. Unmatched junction bases numbered 11, after V lost 5 bases and J lost 8 bases. The germline CDR1 and CDR2 sequences are LNHDA and SQIVND (reference sequence). The CDR3 runs to 14 residues. CDR3 sequence (DNA): TGTGCCAGTAGTTTGGGACAGCCCGCGAGCGGCTACACCTTC. Protein: CASSLGQPASGYTF.

The chain joins TRBV5-8 to TRBJ1-1; 7 bases fit TRBD1. The V gene's germline CDR1 is SGHTS and CDR2 YDEGEE. V lost 0 bases and J lost 5; bases outside the gene matches: 7. The CDR3 has 15 residues. DNA of the CDR3: TGTGCCAGCAGCTTGGATAGGACAGGAGTAACTGAAGCTTTCTTT. As protein: CASSLDRTGVTEAFF.

The chain recombines TRBV5-6 with TRBJ1-4; possible D gene TRBD1, 5 bases. Germline V gene lookup returns CDR1 SGHDT and CDR2 YYEEEE. The V gene lost 0 bases and the J gene lost 2 bases, with 11 bases spanning the gap. The CDR3 runs 16 residues. The CDR3 bases are TGTGCCAGCAGCTTGGTAGGGGCATTGACTAATGAAAAACTGTTTTTT. This sequence encodes CASSLVGALTNEKLFF.

The chain links TRBV4-1 to TRBJ2-7; a weak D match, TRBD2 (5 bases). In germline, CDR1 is MGHRA, CDR2 YSYEKL. Trimming shortened V by 1 base and J by 3 bases, and 16 bases separated the two germline ends. The CDR3 sequence is 16 residues long. In DNA, the CDR3 is TGCGCCAGCAGCCAAGCTTCGAGCGGAACCTACTACGAGCAGTACTTC. Its translation: CASSQASSGTYYEQYF.

This chain connects TRBV14 to TRBJ2-7; the match to TRBD1 covers 10 bases. J lost 4 bases, V lost 2 bases, and 11 bases had no gene match. Germline assignment: CDR1 SGHDN and CDR2 FVKESK. The CDR3 spans 17 residues. The CDR3 here is CASSQFSSTGGSYEQYF. CDR3 in DNA: TGTGCCAGCAGCCAATTTAGCTCGACAGGGGGCTCGTACGAGCAGTACTTC.

The rearrangement joins TRBV5-4 to TRBJ2-3; 9 nucleotides agree with TRBD2. This CDR3 region has 16 residues. The trim removed 0 bases at V and 6 bases at J, leaving 8 bases unmatched. Germline CDR1 SGHNT, CDR2 YYREEE (reference sequence). In DNA form, the CDR3 reads TGTGCCAGCAGCTTGGCGGGCGGGAGGGCATTGGATACGCAGTATTTT. This translates into CASSLAGGRALDTQYF. Combining the CDR3 with reference TRBV5-4 and TRBJ2-3 gives the whole variable domain ETGVTQSPTHLIKTRGQQVTLRCSSQSGHNTVSWYQQALGQGPQFIFQYYREEENGRGNFPPRFSGLQFPNYSSELNVNALELDDSALYLCASSLAGGRALDTQYFGPGTRLTVL.

The table lists this clone with a few counts. The chain employs TRBV18 and TRBJ2-1; D assignment may be TRBD1 or TRBD2 (5 bases each). Trimming took off 2 bases at V and 0 bases at J, with 8 bases between the two ends. Germline V gene data show CDR1 as KGHSH and CDR2 as LQKENI. The CDR3 runs to 15 residues. The CDR3: CASSPGTLSYNEQFF. The CDR3 DNA sequence: TGTGCCAGCTCACCAGGGACCCTCTCCTACAATGAGCAGTTCTTC.

This clone was counted a single time. The chain links TRBV7-3 to TRBJ2-1; the match to TRBD2 covers 8 bases. CDR3 length equals 15 residues. V was pared by 5 bases and J by 1 base, with 4 bases of the junction left unmatched. Germline V gene sequence: CDR1 SGHTA, CDR2 FQGTGA. The CDR3 region has the DNA TGTGCCAGCAGCCCCACTAGCGGTTCCTACAATGAGCAGTTCTTC. It yields the protein CASSPTSGSYNEQFF.

This chain links TRBV6-5 with TRBJ1-2; unclear D gene. V was pared by 10 bases and J by 7 bases, with 19 bases between. The CDR3 is made up of 13 amino acids. Germline values: CDR1 MNHEY, CDR2 SVGAGI. This chain's CDR3 is CAISSDGKGGYTF. The CDR3 nucleotides are TGTGCCATCAGCTCCGATGGGAAAGGTGGCTACACCTTC.

The rearrangement links TRBV2 to TRBJ1-6, with TRBD1 matching 10 bases. With V trimmed by 4 bases and J by 11 bases, 8 bases remained unmatched. Germline loops: CDR1 SNHLY, CDR2 FYNNEI. The CDR3 consists of 15 residues. The CDR3 bases are TGTGCCAGCAGTGCCCAGGGACAGGGGCGCGCACCCCTCCACTTT. Amino acids: CASSAQGQGRAPLHF. The entire variable domain, with the rest obtained from reference TRBV2 and TRBJ1-6, is as follows: EPEVTQTPSHQVTQMGQEVILRCVPISNHLYFYWYRQILGQKVEFLVSFYNNEISEKSEIFDDQFSVERPDGSNFTLKIRSTKLEDSAMYFCASSAQGQGRAPLHFGNGTRLTVT.

The chain employs TRBV7-6 and TRBJ1-5; TRBD1 agrees at 11 bases. V shed 4 bases and J 8 bases; nucleotides not matched to a gene: 7. Looked up from germline, CDR1 is SGHVS and CDR2 is FNYEAQ. This CDR3 is built from 15 residues. In DNA, the CDR3 is TGTGCCAGCAGCTCCGGGACAGGGGGTAACGAGCCCCAGCATTTT. Translating gives CASSSGTGGNEPQHF.

The chain couples TRBV28 to TRBJ1-1; 8 bases line up with TRBD1. The CDR3 length is 14 residues. J lost 4 bases, V lost 6 bases, and 7 bases had no gene match. Germline CDR1 reads MDHEN; CDR2 reads SYDVKM. CDR3 amino acids: CASRPQGAATEAFF. In DNA form, the CDR3 reads TGTGCCAGCAGGCCTCAGGGGGCGGCCACTGAAGCTTTCTTT. Filled out from reference TRBV28 and TRBJ1-1, the complete variable domain reads DVKVTQSSRYLVKRTGEKVFLECVQDMDHENMFWYRQDPGLGLRLIYFSYDVKMKEKGDIPEGYSVSREKKERFSLILESASTNQTSMYLCASRPQGAATEAFFGQGTRLTVV.

The chain couples TRBV6-5 to TRBJ1-5; D is perhaps TRBD1 (5 bases). This CDR3 has 14 residues. Per the germline V gene, CDR1 is MNHEY and CDR2 is SVGAGI. Trimming cost V 5 bases and J 3 bases, with 11 bases left between them. Here the CDR3 reads CASSGHRNNQPQHF. The CDR3 DNA reads as TGTGCCAGCAGTGGACACCGAAACAATCAGCCCCAGCATTTT.

The chain combines TRBV9 with TRBJ2-1; 8 positions agree with TRBD2. V was pared by 1 base and J by 1 base, with 4 bases of the junction left unmatched. The CDR3 has 16 amino acids. The germline gives CDR1 SGDLS, CDR2 YYNGEE. This CDR3 reads CASSVRAGASYNEQFF. The CDR3 DNA follows: TGTGCCAGCAGCGTAAGAGCGGGGGCGTCCTACAATGAGCAGTTCTTC.

V and J are TRBV11-2 and TRBJ2-6; no clear D. V lost 6 bases and J 0 bases, leaving 9 bases between the germline ends. In germline, CDR1 is SGHAT, CDR2 FQNNGV. CDR3 size: 15 residues. The CDR3 DNA is TGTGCCAGCAGGAGGTATGGCTCTGGGGCCAACGTCCTGACTTTC. It codes for CASRRYGSGANVLTF.

The chain carries TRBV7-2 and TRBJ1-5; D may be TRBD1 (6 bases). The CDR3 totals 14 residues. Trimming took 4 bases from V and 3 from J, leaving 10 bases between them. Germline CDR1 reads SGHTA; CDR2 reads FQGNSA. In DNA form, the CDR3 reads TGTGCCAGCAGCTACACAGGGAACAATCAGCCCCAGCATTTT. As protein: CASSYTGNNQPQHF. Using reference TRBV7-2 and TRBJ1-5 for the parts outside the CDR3, the full variable domain is GAGVSQSPSNKVTEKGKDVELRCDPISGHTALYWYRQSLGQGLEFLIYFQGNSAPDKSGLPSDRFSAERTGGSVSTLTIQRTQQEDSAVYLCASSYTGNNQPQHFGDGTRLSIL.

The CDR3 loop is CASSRGAVNTEAFF. CDR3 nucleotides: TGCGCCAGCAGCCGCGGTGCGGTGAACACTGAAGCTTTCTTT. V gene TRBV4-1 combines with J gene TRBJ1-1; D is unclear. The CDR3 has 14 residues. Germline values: CDR1 MGHRA, CDR2 YSYEKL. The ends were cut back, 4 bases at V and 0 bases at J, with 9 bases in the middle.

This clone was counted a single time. Other nucleotide sequences in the sample specify the same CDR3. The gene calls are TRBV29-1 and TRBJ1-2; D possibly corresponds to TRBD1 (5 bases). The germline CDR1 and CDR2 sequences are SQVTM and ANQGSEA. The CDR3 runs to 11 residues. The V end was cut by 3 bases, the J end by 8 bases, with 10 bases between. The DNA for the CDR3 is TGCAGCGTTGAGTCCGGGGGAGGCTACACCTTC. Its translation: CSVESGGGYTF.

The rearrangement joins TRBV27 to TRBJ2-7; 7 bases are shared with TRBD2. V lost 5 bases and J lost 8; bases outside the gene matches: 12. CDR3 length: 14 residues. Germline V lookup: CDR1 MNHEY, CDR2 SMNVEV (reference sequence). CDR3 residues: CASSPGHAGGKQYF. The CDR3, as DNA: TGTGCCAGCAGTCCGGGCCACGCCGGGGGGAAGCAGTACTTC.

The chain carries TRBV30 and TRBJ1-1, with TRBD1 matching 9 bases. The CDR3 is made up of 16 amino acids. Germline CDR1 and CDR2: GTSNPN and SVGIG (reference sequence). The trim removed 1 base at V and 0 bases at J, leaving 6 bases unmatched. Here the CDR3 DNA reads TGTGCCTGGAGTGACAGGGGGCTAGGGATGAACACTGAAGCTTTCTTT. As protein: CAWSDRGLGMNTEAFF.

This chain links TRBV6-5 with TRBJ1-1, with D possibly TRBD1 on 5 matching bases. CDR1 and CDR2 from the germline V gene are MNHEY and SVGAGI. The CDR3 consists of 14 residues. V lost 5 bases to trimming and J lost 5 bases, with 15 bases between them. The CDR3 sequence: CASSEQVFATEAFF. DNA for the CDR3: TGTGCCAGCAGTGAACAGGTTTTTGCGACTGAAGCTTTCTTT.

This clone appeared a few times. The chain carries TRBV13 and TRBJ2-3, with D perhaps matching TRBD2 (5 bases). With 1 base removed from V and 4 bases from J, the gap between germline ends came to 12 bases. The germline V gene encodes CDR1 PRHDT and CDR2 FYEKMQ (reference sequence). The CDR3 runs 15 residues. The CDR3 nucleotides are TGTGCCAGCAGCTTAGCGGGGAAGGAAGCAGATACGCAGTATTTT. Its protein product is CASSLAGKEADTQYF.

V gene TRBV6-1 combines with J gene TRBJ2-2; perhaps TRBD1 as D (6 bases). With 9 bases removed from V and 8 bases from J, the gap between germline ends came to 13 bases. Germline V CDR1 and CDR2: MNHNS, SASEGT. The CDR3 consists of 12 residues. CDR3 DNA sequence: TGTGCCAGTAGGACAGAGAAAGGGGAGCTGTTTTTT. It yields the protein CASRTEKGELFF.